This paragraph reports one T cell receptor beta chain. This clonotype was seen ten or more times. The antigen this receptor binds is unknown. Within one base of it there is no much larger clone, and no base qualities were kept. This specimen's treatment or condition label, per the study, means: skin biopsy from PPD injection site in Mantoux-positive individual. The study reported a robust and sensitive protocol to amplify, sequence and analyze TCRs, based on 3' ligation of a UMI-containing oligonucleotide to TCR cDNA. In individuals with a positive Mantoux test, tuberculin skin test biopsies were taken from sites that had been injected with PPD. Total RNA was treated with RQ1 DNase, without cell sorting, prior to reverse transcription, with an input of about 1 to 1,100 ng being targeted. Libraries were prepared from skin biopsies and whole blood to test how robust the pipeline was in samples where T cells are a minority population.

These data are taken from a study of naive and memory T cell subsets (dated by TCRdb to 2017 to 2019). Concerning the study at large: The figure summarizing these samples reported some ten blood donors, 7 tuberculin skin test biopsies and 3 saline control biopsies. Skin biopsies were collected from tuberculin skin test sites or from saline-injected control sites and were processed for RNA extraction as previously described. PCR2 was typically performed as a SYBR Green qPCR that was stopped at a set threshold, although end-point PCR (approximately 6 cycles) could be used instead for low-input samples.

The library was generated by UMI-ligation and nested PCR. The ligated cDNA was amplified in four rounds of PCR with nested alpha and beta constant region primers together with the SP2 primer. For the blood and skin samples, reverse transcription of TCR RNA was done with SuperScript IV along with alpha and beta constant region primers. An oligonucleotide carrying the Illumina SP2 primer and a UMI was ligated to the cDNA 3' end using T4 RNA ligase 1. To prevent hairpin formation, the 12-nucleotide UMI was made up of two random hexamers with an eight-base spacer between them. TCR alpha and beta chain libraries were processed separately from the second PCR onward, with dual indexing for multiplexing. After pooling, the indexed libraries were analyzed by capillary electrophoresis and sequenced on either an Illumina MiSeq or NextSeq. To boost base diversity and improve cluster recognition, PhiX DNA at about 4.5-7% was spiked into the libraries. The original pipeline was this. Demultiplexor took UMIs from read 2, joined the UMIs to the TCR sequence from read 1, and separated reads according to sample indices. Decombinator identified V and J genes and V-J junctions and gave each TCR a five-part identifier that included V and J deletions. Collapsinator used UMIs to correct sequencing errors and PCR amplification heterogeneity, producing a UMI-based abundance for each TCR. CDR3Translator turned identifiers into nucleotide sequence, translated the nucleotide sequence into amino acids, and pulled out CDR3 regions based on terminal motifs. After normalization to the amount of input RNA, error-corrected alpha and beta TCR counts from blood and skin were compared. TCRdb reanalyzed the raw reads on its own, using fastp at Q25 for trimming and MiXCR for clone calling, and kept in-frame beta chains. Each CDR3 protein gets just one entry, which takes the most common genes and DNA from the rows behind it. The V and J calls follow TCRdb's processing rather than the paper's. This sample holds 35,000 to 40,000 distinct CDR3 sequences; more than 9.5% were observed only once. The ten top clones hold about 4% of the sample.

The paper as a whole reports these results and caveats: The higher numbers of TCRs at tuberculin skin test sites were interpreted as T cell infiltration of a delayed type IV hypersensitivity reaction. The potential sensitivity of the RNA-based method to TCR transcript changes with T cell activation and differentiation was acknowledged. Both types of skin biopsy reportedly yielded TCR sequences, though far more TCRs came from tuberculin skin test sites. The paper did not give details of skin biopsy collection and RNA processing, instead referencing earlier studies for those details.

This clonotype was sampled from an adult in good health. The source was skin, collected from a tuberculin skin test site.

The CDR3 region reads CASSPGGRGTEAFF. At the DNA level, the sequence is TGTGCCAGCAGCCCGGGGGGAAGGGGCACTGAAGCTTTCTTT. Here the chain combines TRBV7-6 and TRBJ1-1, and perhaps TRBD1 as D gene, on 5 matching bases. V sheds 5 bases and J sheds 4 bases, leaving 14 bases between their ends. From its cysteine to its phenylalanine, the CDR3 spans 14 amino acids. The only DNA kept is the CDR3, 42 bases in frame from the first base. Based on the germline V gene, the CDR1 and CDR2 sequences are SGHVS and FNYEAQ.